The clone carrying this TCR beta chain has more than one count but fewer than ten. The antigen remains unidentified. Germline V gene lookup returns CDR1 ENHRY and CDR2 SYGVKD. The CDR3 has 15 amino acids. Losses at the gene ends were 3 bases for V and 6 bases for J; bases not matched to a gene: 10. Every isolated RNA sample was fully reverse transcribed, so sequencing captured expressed TCRB transcripts. This table comes from immunoSEQ multiplex PCR, and its TCRdb copy is limited to in-frame clones, with some not included. The sample comprises some 150,000 clones, roughly 50% of which are singletons, and 0.35% to 0.5% rests with the top ten. The sample originates from a study of beta chain features in type 1 diabetes. Study observations and caveats: Diminished insertions and augmented deletions at VDJ junctions characterized type 1 diabetes patients.

Sequencing was carried out using Tregs from blood. The chain carries TRBV10-3 and TRBJ1-2, with 7 bases fitting TRBD1. This TCR was sampled from a man younger than 30 in good health. CDR3 region: CAISERQGGRDGYTF. For the CDR3, the DNA is TGTGCCATCAGTGAAAGACAGGGAGGACGGGATGGCTACACCTTC.